This T cell receptor beta chain comes out of a study of beta chain features in type 1 diabetes. General study results and limits: All four CD4+ subsets of Type 1 diabetes patients contained TCRB CDR3s that were moderately but significantly shorter.

Approximately 110 mL of blood, on average, came from one heparinised draw per donor. With regard to this clone: What it binds is unknown.

The study reverse transcribed the entire isolated RNA, so it sequenced expressed TCRB transcripts. Some clones are missing from TCRdb's copy, which holds only in-frame ones; the method was immunoSEQ multiplex PCR. This table has 120,000 to 150,000 clones, about 10% appearing once. The ends were cut back, 10 bases at V and 0 bases at J, with 12 bases in the middle. The CDR3 is 13 residues long. Germline V gives CDR1 MNHEY, CDR2 SVGAGI. The rearrangement uses TRBV6-5 and TRBJ1-1, with D possibly being TRBD1 (5 bases). Sequencing input: naive CD4+ T cells from blood. The origin of this receptor is a man younger than 35 in good health. CDR3 amino acids: CAIQDSLNTEAFF. The CDR3 region has the DNA TGTGCCATCCAAGACAGCCTGAACACTGAAGCTTTCTTT.